This TCR beta chain was recorded in a study of blood T cells in healthy people across ages. A J-beta primer mix and a sample-barcoded 5' primer were used in a second PCR of about 7 to 12 cycles. Every molecule of cDNA carried a tag from a template-switch adaptor with 12 random nucleotides. TCRdb used MiXCR to reprocess the 5' RACE reads, holding one entry per CDR3 protein. The data show hundreds of thousands of distinct CDR3 sequences, more than 55% seen once. This clonotype was counted many times. This clonotype originated in a man aged 35-49 years in good health. Sequenced input: blood.

DNA of the CDR3: TGTGCCAGCAGCGATATTCGACAGTACTCCTACGAGCAGTACTTC. It specifies CASSDIRQYSYEQYF. The rearrangement links TRBV6-2 or TRBV6-3 to TRBJ2-7; D possibly corresponds to TRBD1 (5 bases). The CDR3 runs 15 residues. The V end was cut by 6 bases, the J end by 0 bases, with 15 bases between. The germline CDR1 and CDR2 sequences are MNHEY and SVGEGT.